This TCR beta chain appears in the sequencing data of a study of cytotoxic CD8 clonotypes in ibrutinib-treated CLL. Some clones are missing from TCRdb's copy, which holds only in-frame ones; the method was immunoSEQ multiplex PCR. The data contain approximately 320,000 clones, about 64% of them singletons. J was trimmed by 1 base and V by 1 base; bases with no gene match: 3. CDR1 and CDR2 from the germline V gene are LNHDA and SQIVND (reference sequence). The CDR3 is 16 residues long. This receptor was taken from a human donor with chronic lymphocytic leukemia. Sequencing used PBMCs, obtained after 36 months of ibrutinib treatment. The V call is TRBV19, the J call TRBJ2-7, with 11 bases fitting TRBD2. The CDR3 is CASSIGLAGRSYEQYF. Written as DNA, the CDR3 is TGTGCCAGTAGTATAGGACTAGCGGGAAGATCCTACGAGCAGTACTTC.